This entry lists 15 T cell receptor beta chains sequenced from one sample in a study of cytomegalovirus exposure and HLA in healthy donors. PCR used 60 Vbeta primers and 13 Jbeta primers. The method was immunoSEQ multiplex PCR; TCRdb's version includes in-frame clones alone and lacks a portion of them. The sample holds fewer than 100,000 clones, around 77% seen once. Input material: PBMCs. These TCRs come from a female donor in good health and CMV-seronegative.

This rearrangement joins TRBV9 to TRBJ1-2, with TRBD1 identical over 11 bases. The CDR3 length is 17 residues. Germline V gives CDR1 SGDLS, CDR2 YYNGEE. After removal of 4 bases from V and 3 bases from J, the junction contained 11 bases not matched to a gene. The CDR3 sequence is CASSPRTGGNRDYGYTF. CDR3 nucleotide sequence: TGTGCCAGCAGCCCGAGGACAGGGGGCAACAGAGACTATGGCTACACCTTC.

The genes are TRBV19 and TRBJ1-2; no firm D call. CDR1 and CDR2 (germline): LNHDA, SQIVND (reference sequence). This CDR3 region has 13 residues. V was clipped by 1 base and J by 8 bases, with 11 bases between them. The CDR3 loop is CASSIGSLRGYTF. In nucleotides, the CDR3 is TGTGCCAGTAGTATAGGCAGTCTGCGGGGCTACACCTTC.

The CDR3 DNA is TGTGCCAGCAGCGTAGATGCGAGGGCAGTTGAGCAGTTCTTC. This sequence encodes CASSVDARAVEQFF. The chain couples TRBV9 to TRBJ2-1; perhaps TRBD2 as D (5 bases). Trimming stripped 0 bases from V and 9 bases from J, with 13 bases between. The CDR3 is 14 residues long. Germline V gene lookup returns CDR1 SGDLS and CDR2 YYNGEE.

The chain combines TRBV29-1 with TRBJ2-7, with 9 bases that match TRBD1. This CDR3 contains 16 residues. Germline V gene data show CDR1 as SQVTM and CDR2 as ANQGSEA. J gave up 0 bases and V 8 bases, and 14 bases lay outside the gene matches. CDR3 sequence: CSSLEGGQGASYEQYF. The CDR3 coding sequence is TGCAGCTCCCTGGAGGGGGGACAGGGAGCCTCCTACGAGCAGTACTTC.

J is TRBJ2-1 and V is TRBV11-2, with 7 bases that match TRBD1. V shed 5 bases and J 3 bases; nucleotides not matched to a gene: 10. The germline V gene has CDR1 SGHAT and CDR2 FQNNGV. The CDR3 sequence is 16 residues long. The CDR3 region is CASSVSPGQYYNEQFF. DNA of the CDR3: TGTGCCAGCAGCGTGAGCCCGGGACAGTACTACAATGAGCAGTTCTTC.

The chain has TRBV7-8 and TRBJ2-3; the D is unclear. CDR1 and CDR2 (germline): SGHVS, FQNEAQ. V gave up 3 bases and J gave up 6 bases, with 13 bases separating them. The CDR3 extends over 14 amino acids. This CDR3 is CASSFGLLPDTQYF. CDR3 bases: TGTGCCAGCAGCTTCGGTCTCCTCCCGGATACGCAGTATTTT.

The rearrangement joins TRBV19 to TRBJ1-1, with D possibly matching TRBD1 (5 bases). Trimming stripped 3 bases from V and 3 bases from J, with 14 bases between. CDR3 length equals 15 residues. Germline V CDR1 and CDR2: LNHDA, SQIVND (reference sequence). The CDR3 sequence: CASSISLHRYTEAFF. The CDR3 region has the DNA TGTGCCAGTAGTATTTCCCTTCACAGGTACACTGAAGCTTTCTTT.

The chain combines TRBV7-9 with TRBJ1-2; TRBD1 agrees at 7 bases. Germline V gene data show CDR1 as SEHNR and CDR2 as FQNEAQ (reference sequence). CDR3 size: 18 residues. V dropped 6 bases and J dropped 0; count of bases not matched to a gene: 16. CDR3 nucleotides: TGTGCCAGCAGTCCAGCCCCCGGGACAGCCCGAGCTAACTATGGCTACACCTTC. It translates to CASSPAPGTARANYGYTF.

This chain joins TRBV29-1 and TRBJ2-3; 7 positions agree with TRBD1. V lost 2 bases to trimming and J lost 0 bases; unmatched junction nucleotides: 5. The CDR3 runs 15 residues. CDR1 is SQVTM, CDR2 ANQGSEA, per germline. The CDR3: CSVERDSSSTDTQYF. In nucleotides, the CDR3 is TGCAGCGTTGAAAGGGACAGCTCTAGCACAGATACGCAGTATTTT.

V and J are TRBV2 and TRBJ2-5; possibly TRBD2 for D (6 bases). The CDR3 covers 14 residues. CDR1 is SNHLY and CDR2 is FYNNEI in the germline V gene. V gave up 5 bases and J gave up 7 bases, with 17 bases separating them. This CDR3 is CASSLEGLRGTQYF. The DNA for the CDR3 is TGTGCCAGCAGTCTGGAGGGCCTGAGGGGGACCCAGTACTTC.

The gene calls are TRBV7-9 and TRBJ2-3; 9 nucleotides align to TRBD2. In germline, CDR1 is SEHNR, CDR2 FQNEAQ (reference sequence). The V segment lost 5 bases and the J segment 6 bases; nucleotides outside the gene matches: 15. The CDR3 length is 17 residues. The CDR3 sequence is CASSQSVTSGPTDTQYF. The CDR3 DNA is TGTGCCAGCAGCCAGTCTGTGACTAGCGGACCCACGGATACGCAGTATTTT.

This chain links TRBV11-3 with TRBJ2-5; TRBD2 matches at 8 bases. The CDR3 runs 16 residues. Unmatched junction bases numbered 9, after V lost 4 bases and J lost 2 bases. Germline CDR1 and CDR2: SGHNT and YENEEA. This CDR3 is CASSSSPLAGQETQYF. CDR3 coding DNA: TGTGCCAGCAGCTCTTCGCCCTTAGCGGGACAAGAGACCCAGTACTTC.

The sample holds a few counts of this clone. The V gene is TRBV18, the J gene TRBJ2-7, with TRBD2 matching 9 bases. V shed 1 base and J 5 bases; nucleotides not matched to a gene: 3. Germline CDR1 is KGHSH and CDR2 is LQKENI. The CDR3 contains 14 residues. CDR3 in DNA: TGTGCCAGCTCACCACTAGCGGGAGTCGACGAGCAGTACTTC. It is translated as CASSPLAGVDEQYF.

This clone has only a few counts. V and J are TRBV6-5 and TRBJ2-7; D is perhaps TRBD1 (6 bases). CDR3 length: 15 amino acids. Germline loops: CDR1 MNHEY, CDR2 SVGAGI. V was cut by 0 bases and J by 2 bases, with 11 bases left in between. The CDR3 nucleotides are TGTGCCAGCAGTTACTCGGGACACCGGCCCTACGAGCAGTACTTC. Protein: CASSYSGHRPYEQYF.

The table lists this clone with a count of one. The rearrangement joins TRBV5-6 to TRBJ1-5, with unresolved D. The V gene lost 0 bases and the J gene lost 6 bases, with 10 bases spanning the gap. The V gene's germline CDR1 is SGHDT and CDR2 YYEEEE. This CDR3 spans 14 amino acids. CDR3 residues: CASSLGRLRQPQHF. CDR3 in DNA: TGTGCCAGCAGCTTGGGCAGGCTTCGTCAGCCCCAGCATTTT.